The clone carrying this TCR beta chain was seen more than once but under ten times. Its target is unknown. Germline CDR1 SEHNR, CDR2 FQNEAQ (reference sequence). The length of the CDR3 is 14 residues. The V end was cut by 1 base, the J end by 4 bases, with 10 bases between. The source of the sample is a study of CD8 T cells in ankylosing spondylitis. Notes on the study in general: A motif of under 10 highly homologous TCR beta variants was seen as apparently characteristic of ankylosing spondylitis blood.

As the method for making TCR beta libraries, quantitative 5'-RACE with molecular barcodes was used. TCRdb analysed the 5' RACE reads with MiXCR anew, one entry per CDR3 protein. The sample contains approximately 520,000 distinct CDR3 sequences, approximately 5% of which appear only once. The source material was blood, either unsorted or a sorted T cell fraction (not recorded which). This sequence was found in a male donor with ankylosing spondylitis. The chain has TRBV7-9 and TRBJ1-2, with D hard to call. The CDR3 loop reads CASSLEHPSYGYTF. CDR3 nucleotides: TGTGCCAGCAGCTTAGAACATCCGTCCTATGGCTACACCTTC.